The entry below gives a single T cell receptor beta chain sequence along with its context. Its antigen remains unknown. Profiled with immunoSEQ multiplex PCR; TCRdb holds only in-frame clones, not every one. This table has around 17,000 clones, 60% to 85% appearing once. These data come from a study of T cell clonotyping in hematopoietic cell transplantation. Study-level results: Recipient TCR diversity dropped after transplant; expanded clonotypes rose from day 30 to 180. No sorting was done, leaving CD4 and CD8 contributions mixed. Few recipient clonotypes overlapped donors; over 97% were de novo at given depth.

Specimen: peripheral blood mononuclear cells. This receptor was taken from a woman in her fifties or sixties in good health. Some clones in this sample may be carry-over from other donors' samples.

The CDR3 nucleotides are TGTGCCAGCAGTGAATCAGGGGCGTATCAGCCCCAGCATTTT. Its protein product is CASSESGAYQPQHF. The rearrangement uses TRBV25-1 and TRBJ1-5; the D gene is possibly TRBD1 (6 bases). Germline V CDR1 and CDR2: MGHDK, SYGVNS. The CDR3 runs 14 residues. V dropped 1 base and J dropped 5 bases, with 9 bases sitting between them.